This section outlines one T cell receptor beta chain sequence together with its context. Its antigen remains unknown. The V gene end was trimmed by 4 bases and the J gene end by 3 bases; junction bases not matched to a gene: 6. Germline V lookup: CDR1 SQVTM, CDR2 ANQGSEA. There are 13 residues in the CDR3. TCRdb keeps only in-frame clones here, not all; method: immunoSEQ multiplex PCR. Here the sample spans roughly 100,000 clones, around 90% being singletons. The data originate from a study of siplizumab effects on memory and regulatory T cells. Findings of the study overall: No assignable naive or memory phenotype existed for roughly 75-95% of proliferating CD4+ or CD8+ clones. Under siplizumab, alloreactive sequences traced to unstimulated CD4+ memory cells were significantly reduced.

The chain links TRBV29-1 to TRBJ2-7; 7 bases agree with TRBD1. The clonotype was recovered from a human donor in good health. Sequencing input: CD4+ T cells sorted from blood. The chain's CDR3 is CSVGTGTDYEQYF. The CDR3 coding sequence is TGCAGCGTTGGTACCGGGACAGACTACGAGCAGTACTTC.